The 17 T cell receptor beta chains below come from one sample, sequenced in a study of STAT5B mutations in CD4+ large granular lymphocyte leukemia. Clones were read by immunoSEQ multiplex PCR, and TCRdb kept only the in-frame ones, dropping some. The sample consists of approximately 30,000 clones, roughly 84% of them appearing once. Sequenced input: CD4+ T cells from blood buffy coats. These receptors came from a human donor in good health.

The gene calls are TRBV9 and TRBJ2-6, with TRBD2 identical over 7 bases. V lost 6 bases to trimming and J lost 0 bases; unmatched junction nucleotides: 9. Germline V CDR1 and CDR2: SGDLS, YYNGEE. This CDR3 contains 17 residues. The CDR3 nucleotides read TGTGCCAGCACCAAGAGCGGGGTTTTCTCTGGGGCCAACGTCCTGACTTTC. Encoded protein: CASTKSGVFSGANVLTF.

The J gene is TRBJ1-2, the V gene TRBV14; 12 positions match TRBD1. In germline, CDR1 is SGHDN, CDR2 FVKESK. With V trimmed by 4 bases and J by 6 bases, 9 bases remained unmatched. The CDR3 has 16 residues. CDR3 coding DNA: TGTGCCAGCAGCCTAAACCCGGGACAGGGGGCGAATGGCTACACCTTC. As protein: CASSLNPGQGANGYTF.

V and J are TRBV4-2 and TRBJ2-5, with D perhaps assigned TRBD1 or TRBD2 (6 bases each). CDR3 length: 13 amino acids. Trimming stripped 3 bases from V and 5 bases from J, with 10 bases between. Germline CDR1 and CDR2: LGHNA and YNFKEQ. For the CDR3, the DNA is TGTGCCAGCAGCCACGAGGGGGGCGAGACCCAGTACTTC. Translation gives CASSHEGGETQYF.

This rearrangement joins TRBV28 to TRBJ1-2, with 7 bases aligning to TRBD1. V shed 4 bases, J shed 7 bases, and the junction held 3 bases outside the gene matches. The germline CDR1 and CDR2 sequences are MDHEN and SYDVKM. This CDR3 contains 12 residues. The CDR3 region has the DNA TGTGCCAGCAGTTCACAGGGGTTTGGCTACACCTTC. Residues: CASSSQGFGYTF.

The chain couples TRBV2 to TRBJ1-5; D gene uncertain. Deletions cut 3 bases from V and 0 bases from J, with 3 bases between. Germline CDR1 SNHLY, CDR2 FYNNEI. The length of the CDR3 is 13 residues. The CDR3 region is CASSDDSNQPQHF. The CDR3 coding sequence is TGTGCCAGCAGTGATGATAGCAATCAGCCCCAGCATTTT.

The rearrangement uses TRBV15 and TRBJ1-3; the D is unclear. The CDR3 runs 14 residues. Germline values: CDR1 LNHNV, CDR2 YYDKDF (reference sequence). Trimming shortened V by 6 bases and J by 0 bases, and 9 bases separated the two germline ends. The CDR3 reads CATSPLLSGNTIYF. In DNA, the CDR3 is TGTGCCACCAGTCCCCTGCTCTCTGGAAACACCATATATTTT. Filled out from reference TRBV15 and TRBJ1-3, the complete variable domain reads DAMVIQNPRYQVTQFGKPVTLSCSQTLNHNVMYWYQQKSSQAPKLLFHYYDKDFNNEADTPDNFQSRRPNTSFCFLDIRSPGLGDTAMYLCATSPLLSGNTIYFGEGSWLTVV.

This clone appeared a single time. The rearrangement uses TRBV5-8 and TRBJ2-1; 9 bases are shared with TRBD1. The CDR3 length is 14 residues. Per germline, CDR1 SGHTS and CDR2 YDEGEE. The V segment lost 4 bases and the J segment 9 bases; nucleotides outside the gene matches: 8. The chain's CDR3 is CASSILQGAREQFF. The CDR3 nucleotides read TGTGCCAGCAGCATTCTACAGGGGGCCCGTGAGCAGTTCTTC.

V usage is TRBV18 and J usage is TRBJ1-2; the D is unclear. V was pared by 0 bases and J by 2 bases, with 7 bases between. CDR1 and CDR2 (germline): KGHSH, LQKENI. The CDR3 is made up of 14 amino acids. The CDR3 loop reads CASSPPDRNYGYTF. The CDR3 DNA follows: TGTGCCAGCTCACCACCAGACCGAAACTATGGCTACACCTTC.

This chain uses TRBV6-6 with TRBJ2-7, with D maybe TRBD1 (6 bases). V was pared by 5 bases and J by 4 bases, with 9 bases between. The germline CDR1 and CDR2 sequences are MNHNY and SVGAGI (reference sequence). The CDR3 extends over 12 amino acids. In nucleotides, the CDR3 is TGTGCCAGCAGTACTCAGGGGTACGAGCAGTACTTC. Translation gives CASSTQGYEQYF.

The chain employs TRBV6-1 and TRBJ1-1, with 7 bases aligning to TRBD1. The CDR3 sequence is 15 residues long. V shed 7 bases, J shed 2 bases, and the junction held 10 bases outside the gene matches. Germline V gives CDR1 MNHNS, CDR2 SASEGT. CDR3 amino acids: CASTKGQALNTEAFF. The CDR3 nucleotides are TGTGCCAGCACTAAAGGACAGGCCCTAAACACTGAAGCTTTCTTT.

The DNA for the CDR3 is TGTGCCAGCAGCCCTACAGGGGGCACGCGGGGGACCCAGTACTTC. Translated: CASSPTGGTRGTQYF. The chain has TRBV7-8 and TRBJ2-5, with 9 bases lining up with TRBD1. From germline, CDR1 is SGHVS and CDR2 FQNEAQ. This CDR3 region has 15 residues. Trimming removed 5 bases from V and 7 bases from J; junction bases left unmatched: 11.

In its sample, this clone was seen once. The CDR3 DNA sequence: TGCGCCAGCGCTAGCGGACAGGGGATCTATACGCAGTATTTT. This sequence encodes CASASGQGIYTQYF. The chain couples TRBV5-1 to TRBJ2-3; 9 bases align to TRBD1. The CDR3 runs to 14 residues. V was clipped by 7 bases and J by 7 bases; unmatched bases: 10. Germline CDR1 is SGHRS and CDR2 is YFSETQ.

The V gene is TRBV27, the J gene TRBJ1-1; possible D gene TRBD1, 6 bases. Trimming took off 4 bases at V and 4 bases at J, with 13 bases between the two ends. This CDR3 region has 14 residues. Germline CDR1 is MNHEY and CDR2 is SMNVEV (reference sequence). This CDR3 is CASSSYRVGTEAFF. CDR3 sequence (DNA): TGTGCCAGCAGTTCCTACAGGGTTGGCACTGAAGCTTTCTTT.

The genes are TRBV5-1 and TRBJ1-3; possible D gene TRBD1, 6 bases. Trimming pared 2 bases from V and 0 bases from J, leaving 18 bases between. CDR3 length: 18 residues. The V gene's germline CDR1 is SGHRS and CDR2 YFSETQ. The CDR3 reads CASSFLSPGTTSGNTIYF. The CDR3 DNA is TGCGCCAGCAGCTTCTTATCACCCGGGACAACCTCTGGAAACACCATATATTTT.

The chain couples TRBV19 to TRBJ2-7; D gene unclear. CDR3 length: 14 residues. Looked up from germline, CDR1 is LNHDA and CDR2 is SQIVND (reference sequence). Trimming shortened V by 0 bases and J by 6 bases, and 12 bases separated the two germline ends. This CDR3 is CASSIDRKGLEQYF. In DNA form, the CDR3 reads TGTGCCAGTAGTATAGATCGTAAGGGTCTCGAGCAGTACTTC.

The chain employs TRBV14 and TRBJ2-7; D is perhaps TRBD1 or TRBD2 (5 bases each). Germline CDR1 is SGHDN and CDR2 is FVKESK. This CDR3 has 19 amino acids. Trimming left V 0 bases short and J 2 bases short, with 23 bases between. The CDR3 bases are TGTGCCAGCAGCCAAGACGCGGGTTGGGGCGGGTCGCAGACCTACGAGCAGTACTTC. Translated, it gives CASSQDAGWGGSQTYEQYF. Variable domain in full (rest from reference TRBV14 and TRBJ2-7): EAGVTQFPSHSVIEKGQTVTLRCDPISGHDNLYWYRRVMGKEIKFLLHFVKESKQDESGMPNNRFLAERTGGTYSTLKVQPAELEDSGVYFCASSQDAGWGGSQTYEQYFGPGTRLTVT.

On this clone: A junction end diverges from the germline sequence, so it may reflect a read error. This sequence joins TRBV19 and TRBJ1-1, with TRBD1 matching 10 bases. Germline V gene lookup returns CDR1 LNHDA and CDR2 SQIVND (reference sequence). The CDR3 length is 16 residues. The CDR3 DNA follows: TGTGCCAGTAGTTTAGACAGGGGGCCGTTCGACACTGAAGCTTTCTTT. Translation: CASSLDRGPFDTEAFF.